This T cell receptor beta chain came from a study of patients and donors after allogeneic stem cell transplantation. TCRdb ran MiXCR on the RT-PCR reads and lists one entry per CDR3 protein. The sample contains fewer than 500,000 distinct CDR3 sequences, 16% of which appear only once. Looked up from germline, CDR1 is MGHDK and CDR2 is SYGVNS. Trimming cost V 5 bases and J 8 bases, with 10 bases left between them. The CDR3 runs to 11 residues. The sequence was obtained from a human donor who was either an allogeneic HSCT recipient or a stem cell or donor lymphocyte infusion donor (not recorded which). It is not recorded whose cells these are; they may come from a transplant donor. The V and J genes are TRBV25-1 and TRBJ2-7; D is perhaps TRBD2 (5 bases). The sequenced material came from blood, either unsorted or a sorted T cell fraction (not recorded which). CDR3 DNA sequence: TGTGCCAGCAGTCCGGGGAAAAAGCAGTACTTC. This encodes CASSPGKKQYF.